Listed here are 15 T cell receptor beta chains from one sample, sequenced in a study of blood T cell repertoires in COVID-19. Sequenced by immunoSEQ multiplex PCR; TCRdb stores in-frame clones only, minus some. Here the sample spans approximately 150,000 clones, around 80% being singletons. The sample taken for sequencing was PBMCs or T cells enriched from blood (not recorded which). These receptors came from a man aged 40-50 years with acute COVID-19.

V and J are TRBV2 and TRBJ1-1; D is uncertain. CDR1 SNHLY and CDR2 FYNNEI come from the germline V gene. V dropped 6 bases and J dropped 1 base, with 9 bases sitting between them. The CDR3 totals 13 residues. The CDR3 region has the DNA TGTGCCAGCAGGACCGCGGGGAACACTGAAGCTTTCTTT. It yields the protein CASRTAGNTEAFF.

The chain joins TRBV19 to TRBJ1-5, with D maybe TRBD1 (5 bases). V dropped 7 bases and J dropped 3 bases, with 19 bases sitting between them. This CDR3 spans 16 amino acids. Germline CDR1 reads LNHDA; CDR2 reads SQIVND (reference sequence). CDR3 DNA sequence: TGTGCCAGTACCGCCGGCGGGGCACGGATCAATCAGCCCCAGCATTTT. It encodes CASTAGGARINQPQHF. Full variable domain (missing parts from reference TRBV19 and TRBJ1-5): DGGITQSPKYLFRKEGQNVTLSCEQNLNHDAMYWYRQDPGQGLRLIYYSQIVNDFQKGDIAEGYSVSREKKESFPLTVTSAQKNPTAFYLCASTAGGARINQPQHFGDGTRLSIL.

This clone has only one observation. J is TRBJ1-2 and V is TRBV27, with D unresolved. This CDR3 has 13 residues. V gave up 4 bases and J gave up 2 bases, with 8 bases separating them. Germline assignment: CDR1 MNHEY and CDR2 SMNVEV (reference sequence). In DNA, the CDR3 is TGTGCCAGCAGTTCTAGGGAGAACTATGGCTACACCTTC. This codes for CASSSRENYGYTF.

The chain recombines TRBV7-6 with TRBJ1-4, with TRBD1 identical over 7 bases. V shed 5 bases, J shed 5 bases, and the junction held 8 bases outside the gene matches. Germline V gene sequence: CDR1 SGHVS, CDR2 FNYEAQ. This CDR3 has 15 residues. CDR3 in DNA: TGTGCCAGCAGCCCCCGGACAGGCGCCAATGAAAAACTGTTTTTT. This gives the protein CASSPRTGANEKLFF.

The chain carries TRBV6-5 and TRBJ2-1; D gene ambiguous. The ends were cut back, 0 bases at V and 7 bases at J, with 13 bases in the middle. The CDR3 is 15 amino acids. Germline CDR1 MNHEY, CDR2 SVGAGI. CDR3 residues: CASSYSYQVRNEQFF. DNA for the CDR3: TGTGCCAGCAGTTACTCGTATCAGGTTAGGAATGAGCAGTTCTTC.

The chain carries TRBV15 and TRBJ1-5; the D is unclear. The CDR3 is 13 amino acids. Deletions cut 0 bases from V and 6 bases from J, with 6 bases between. Germline V lookup: CDR1 LNHNV, CDR2 YYDKDF (reference sequence). The CDR3 DNA follows: TGTGCCACCAGCAGAGATGGCGGTCAGCCCCAGCATTTT. Its protein is CATSRDGGQPQHF.

The CDR3 bases are TGTGCCAGCAGCGTAGTATCGGGAGGTGCTAGCACAGATACGCAGTATTTT. Protein sequence: CASSVVSGGASTDTQYF. This chain joins TRBV9 and TRBJ2-3; 7 nucleotides match TRBD2. This CDR3 contains 17 residues. V was clipped by 0 bases and J by 0 bases; unmatched bases: 7. Looked up from germline, CDR1 is SGDLS and CDR2 is YYNGEE.

The J gene is TRBJ1-1, the V gene TRBV5-1, with 8 bases identical to TRBD1. J was trimmed by 6 bases and V by 3 bases; bases with no gene match: 4. CDR1 is SGHRS and CDR2 is YFSETQ in the germline V gene. The CDR3 totals 13 residues. Written as DNA, the CDR3 is TGCGCCAGCAGCTGGACAGGGAAGCCTGAAGCTTTCTTT. Translation gives CASSWTGKPEAFF.

The chain has TRBV7-3 and TRBJ2-5; TRBD2 might be the D (7 bases). The ends were cut back, 2 bases at V and 5 bases at J, with 12 bases in the middle. The CDR3 has 14 residues. In germline, CDR1 is SGHTA, CDR2 FQGTGA. The CDR3 sequence is CASSLVGGPETQYF. The CDR3 nucleotides read TGTGCCAGCAGCTTAGTGGGGGGGCCTGAGACCCAGTACTTC.

V is TRBV28 and J is TRBJ1-1; 8 positions match TRBD1. V was clipped by 8 bases and J by 4 bases; unmatched bases: 6. The CDR3 spans 13 residues. Germline loops: CDR1 MDHEN, CDR2 SYDVKM. The CDR3 spells CASLGQGGTEAFF. In nucleotides, the CDR3 is TGTGCCAGCCTCGGACAGGGCGGCACTGAAGCTTTCTTT.

The chain is built from TRBV11-2 and TRBJ2-3; TRBD2 matches 10 bases. The CDR3 is 15 residues long. The trim removed 3 bases at V and 4 bases at J, leaving 4 bases unmatched. In germline, CDR1 is SGHAT, CDR2 FQNNGV. The CDR3 here is CASSLRAGGPDTQYF. The CDR3 DNA reads TGTGCCAGCAGCTTGCGAGCGGGAGGGCCAGATACGCAGTATTTT.

This chain uses TRBV27 with TRBJ1-5, with D possibly being TRBD1 (6 bases). V was cut by 2 bases and J by 7 bases, with 9 bases left in between. The length of the CDR3 is 13 residues. Germline-derived CDR1 and CDR2 are MNHEY and SMNVEV (reference sequence). CDR3 coding DNA: TGTGCCAGCAGTTTACAGGGGACACAGCCCCAGCATTTT. Translated, it gives CASSLQGTQPQHF.

The rearrangement uses TRBV30 and TRBJ1-1, with TRBD1 as a possible D gene (5 bases). CDR1 GTSNPN and CDR2 SVGIG come from the germline V gene (reference sequence). The CDR3 runs to 13 residues. V was trimmed by 0 bases and J by 3 bases, leaving 8 bases between them. The CDR3: CAWSVQADTEAFF. DNA for the CDR3: TGTGCCTGGAGTGTACAGGCAGACACTGAAGCTTTCTTT.

CDR3: CASSYQADSYEQYF. The DNA for the CDR3 is TGTGCCAGCAGTTATCAAGCCGACTCCTACGAGCAGTACTTC. The chain carries TRBV6-2 or TRBV6-3 and TRBJ2-7; D gene ambiguous. CDR1 and CDR2 (germline): MNHEY, SVGEGT. The length of the CDR3 is 14 residues. Between the trimmed V and J ends, which lost 3 bases and 0 bases, there was a span of 9 bases.

This chain uses TRBV7-9 with TRBJ2-2; TRBD2 is a possible D gene (5 bases). Per the germline V gene, CDR1 is SEHNR and CDR2 is FQNEAQ (reference sequence). Trimming shortened V by 7 bases and J by 4 bases, and 19 bases separated the two germline ends. The CDR3 length is 16 residues. This CDR3 reads CASMKGEQLLTGELFF. The CDR3 nucleotides are TGTGCCAGCATGAAGGGAGAACAGCTACTCACCGGGGAGCTGTTTTTT.